This TCR beta chain originates from a study of blood T cell repertoires in COVID-19. Study background: Researchers got acute and convalescent COVID-19 samples from the United States, Italy and Spain.

TCRdb's copy holds only in-frame clones and misses some; the assay was immunoSEQ multiplex PCR. The table lists fewer than 250,000 clones, about 86% of them singletons. Participants had their cohort set by participant-reported clinical history. After removal of 8 bases from V and 6 bases from J, the junction contained 7 bases not matched to a gene. Germline values: CDR1 MDHEN, CDR2 SYDVKM. The CDR3 extends over 14 amino acids. Source material: PBMCs or T cells enriched from blood (not recorded which). This sequence was found in a woman aged 40 to 50 with acute COVID-19. V gene TRBV28 combines with J gene TRBJ2-1; 10 positions match TRBD2. For the CDR3, the DNA is TGTGCCAGCTGCAGCGGGAGGGCCGTCAATGAGCAGTTCTTC. Amino acids: CASCSGRAVNEQFF.